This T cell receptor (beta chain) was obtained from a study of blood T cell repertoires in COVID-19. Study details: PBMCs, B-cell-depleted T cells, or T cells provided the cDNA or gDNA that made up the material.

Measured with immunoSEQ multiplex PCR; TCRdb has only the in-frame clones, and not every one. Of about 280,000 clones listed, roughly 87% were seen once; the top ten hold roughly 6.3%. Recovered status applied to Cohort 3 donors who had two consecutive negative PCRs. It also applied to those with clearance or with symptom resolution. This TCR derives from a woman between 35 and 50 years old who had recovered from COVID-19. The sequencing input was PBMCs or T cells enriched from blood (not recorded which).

The CDR3 sequence is CASSPGQGIQETQYF. The DNA for the CDR3 is TGTGCCAGCAGCCCCGGACAGGGCATCCAAGAGACCCAGTACTTC. The chain has TRBV6-5 and TRBJ2-5; 8 nucleotides align to TRBD1. The CDR3 spans 15 residues. Looked up from germline, CDR1 is MNHEY and CDR2 is SVGAGI. V was clipped by 6 bases and J by 1 base; unmatched bases: 7.